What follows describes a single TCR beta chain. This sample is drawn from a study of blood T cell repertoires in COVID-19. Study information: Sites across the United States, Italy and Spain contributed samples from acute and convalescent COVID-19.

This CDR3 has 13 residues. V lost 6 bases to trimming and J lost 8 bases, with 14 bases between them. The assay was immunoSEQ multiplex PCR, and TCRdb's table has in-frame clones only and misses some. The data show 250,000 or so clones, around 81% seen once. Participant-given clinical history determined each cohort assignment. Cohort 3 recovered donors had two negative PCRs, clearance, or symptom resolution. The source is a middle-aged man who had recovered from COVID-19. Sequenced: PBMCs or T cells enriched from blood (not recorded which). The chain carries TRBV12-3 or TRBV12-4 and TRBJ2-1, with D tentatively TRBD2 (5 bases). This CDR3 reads CASRGTWGDEQFF. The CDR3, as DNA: TGTGCCAGCAGAGGTACGTGGGGAGATGAGCAGTTCTTC.